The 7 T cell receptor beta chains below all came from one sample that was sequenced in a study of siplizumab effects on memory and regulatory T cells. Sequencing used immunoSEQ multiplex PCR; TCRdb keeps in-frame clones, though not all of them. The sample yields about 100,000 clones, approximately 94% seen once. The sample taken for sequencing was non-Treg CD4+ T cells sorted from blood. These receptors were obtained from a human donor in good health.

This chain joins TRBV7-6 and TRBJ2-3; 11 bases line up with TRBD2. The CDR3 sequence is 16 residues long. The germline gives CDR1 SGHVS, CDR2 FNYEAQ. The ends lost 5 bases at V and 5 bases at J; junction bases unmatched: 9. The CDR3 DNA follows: TGTGCCAGCAGCGTAATTAGCGGGAGGGCGAGAGATACGCAGTATTTT. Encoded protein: CASSVISGRARDTQYF.

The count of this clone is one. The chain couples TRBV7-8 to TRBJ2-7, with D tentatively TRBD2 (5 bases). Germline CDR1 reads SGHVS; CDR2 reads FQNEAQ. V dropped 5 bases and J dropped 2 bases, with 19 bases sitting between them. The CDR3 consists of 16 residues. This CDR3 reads CASSPFMWRRPYEQYF. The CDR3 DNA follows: TGTGCCAGCAGCCCCTTTATGTGGAGGAGACCCTACGAGCAGTACTTC.

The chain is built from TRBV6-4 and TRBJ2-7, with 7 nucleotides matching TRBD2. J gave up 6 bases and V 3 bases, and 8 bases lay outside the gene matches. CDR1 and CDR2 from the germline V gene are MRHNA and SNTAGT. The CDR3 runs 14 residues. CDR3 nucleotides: TGTGCCAGCAGTGATTTCGCGGGAGCCGGCGAGCAGTACTTC. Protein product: CASSDFAGAGEQYF.

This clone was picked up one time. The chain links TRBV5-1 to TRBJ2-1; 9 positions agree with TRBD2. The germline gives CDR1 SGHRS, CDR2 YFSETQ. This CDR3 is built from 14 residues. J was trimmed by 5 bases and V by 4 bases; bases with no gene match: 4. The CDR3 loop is CASSPGLADNEQFF. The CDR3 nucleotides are TGCGCCAGCAGCCCGGGACTAGCCGACAATGAGCAGTTCTTC.

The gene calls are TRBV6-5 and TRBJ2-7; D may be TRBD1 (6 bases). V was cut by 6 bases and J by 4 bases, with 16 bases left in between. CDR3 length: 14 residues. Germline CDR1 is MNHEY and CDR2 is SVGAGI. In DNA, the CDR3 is TGTGCCAGCAGATCTGGACAGACCTATTACGAGCAGTACTTC. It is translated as CASRSGQTYYEQYF.

CDR3 DNA: TGTGCCAGCAGCGTCCGGGACAGGGCTGCGAACACTGAAGCTTTCTTT. The encoded protein is CASSVRDRAANTEAFF. The rearrangement joins TRBV9 to TRBJ1-1, with TRBD1 matching 9 bases. The germline gives CDR1 SGDLS, CDR2 YYNGEE. The CDR3 runs 16 residues. J lost 1 base, V lost 2 bases, and 6 bases had no gene match.

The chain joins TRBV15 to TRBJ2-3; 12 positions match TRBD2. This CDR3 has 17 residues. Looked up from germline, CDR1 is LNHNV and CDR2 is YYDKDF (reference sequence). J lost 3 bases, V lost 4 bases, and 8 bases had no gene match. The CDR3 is CATSKGAGLAGTDTQYF. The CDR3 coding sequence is TGTGCCACCAGCAAAGGGGCCGGACTAGCGGGGACAGATACGCAGTATTTT.